The subject of this entry is one T cell receptor (beta chain). Libraries were prepared by immunoSEQ multiplex PCR; TCRdb keeps only in-frame clonotypes and omits some of them. Among about 140,000 clones listed, about four fifths were seen once. This sample was included in a study of blood T cell repertoires in COVID-19. This receptor was taken from a human donor in a cohort sampled during active COVID-19. Specimen: peripheral blood.

CDR3 loop: CASSPPRSSPKNTEAFF. DNA for the CDR3: TGTGCCAGCAGCCCACCCCGGTCCTCACCGAAAAACACTGAAGCTTTCTTT. The V call is TRBV5-6, the J call TRBJ1-1; D unresolved. CDR1 is SGHDT, CDR2 YYEEEE, per germline. V lost 4 bases to trimming and J lost 2 bases, with 21 bases between them. This CDR3 has 17 amino acids.